Shown below are 19 T cell receptor beta chains from a single sample sequenced in a study of T cells in localized non-small cell lung cancer. The table came from immunoSEQ multiplex PCR; TCRdb's copy has only in-frame clones and leaves some out. Among 50,000 to 75,000 clones listed, just over 90% were seen once. Sequencing was performed on peripheral blood, taken before any cancer treatment. Every receptor here comes from a man aged 35 to 69 with stage I lung adenocarcinoma.

The J gene is TRBJ1-2, the V gene TRBV5-1; tentatively, D is TRBD1 (6 bases). Germline V lookup: CDR1 SGHRS, CDR2 YFSETQ. Between the trimmed V and J ends, which lost 0 bases and 8 bases, there was a span of 20 bases. This CDR3 comprises 16 residues. CDR3 in amino acids: CASSLAGTPVKEGYTF. The DNA of the CDR3 is TGCGCCAGCAGCTTGGCCGGGACACCGGTAAAGGAGGGCTACACCTTC.

CDR3 DNA: TGTGCCAGCAGGCCGACAGAATCTAATGAAAAACTGTTTTTT. Its protein product is CASRPTESNEKLFF. This rearrangement joins TRBV2 to TRBJ1-4; perhaps TRBD1 as D (5 bases). The germline V and J ends were trimmed by 6 bases and 3 bases, with 11 bases remaining between them. This CDR3 has 14 amino acids. Germline values: CDR1 SNHLY, CDR2 FYNNEI.

This chain connects TRBV23-1 to TRBJ2-5, with D uncertain. TRBV23-1 is marked as an open reading frame, function uncertain. CDR3 size: 13 residues. Trimming pared 3 bases from V and 5 bases from J, leaving 10 bases between. As DNA, the CDR3 is TGCGCCAGCAGTCAGTCGGGTAGGGAGACCCAGTACTTC. Protein sequence: CASSQSGRETQYF.

The chain uses TRBV6-1 and TRBJ2-5; perhaps TRBD2 as D (5 bases). The CDR3 spans 16 residues. Germline V gives CDR1 MNHNS, CDR2 SASEGT. The V gene lost 1 base and the J gene lost 2 bases, with 14 bases spanning the gap. CDR3 bases: TGTGCCAGCAGTGAAGTACCTGGTAGCGCGCAAGAGACCCAGTACTTC. Protein product: CASSEVPGSAQETQYF.

The chain has TRBV28 and TRBJ1-3; the D gene is possibly TRBD1 (6 bases). CDR1 MDHEN and CDR2 SYDVKM come from the germline V gene. CDR3 length equals 16 residues. The V gene lost 5 bases and the J gene lost 3 bases, with 17 bases spanning the gap. The CDR3 reads CASSPTPGQRGNTIYF. The CDR3 region has the DNA TGTGCCAGCAGTCCCACCCCGGGACAACGTGGAAACACCATATATTTT.

This chain joins TRBV27 and TRBJ2-7; 10 bases agree with TRBD2. This CDR3 has 16 amino acids. The V segment lost 2 bases and the J segment 7 bases; nucleotides outside the gene matches: 11. Germline CDR1 MNHEY, CDR2 SMNVEV (reference sequence). CDR3 in amino acids: CASSLRALAGAREQYF. The CDR3, as DNA: TGTGCCAGCAGTTTAAGGGCGCTAGCGGGAGCTCGGGAGCAGTACTTC.

The chain couples TRBV7-9 to TRBJ2-2, with TRBD1 matching 9 bases. The V gene end was trimmed by 5 bases and the J gene end by 5 bases; junction bases not matched to a gene: 6. In germline, CDR1 is SEHNR, CDR2 FQNEAQ (reference sequence). The length of the CDR3 is 15 residues. CDR3 residues: CASSPRDRETGELFF. The CDR3 DNA follows: TGTGCCAGCAGCCCCAGGGACAGGGAAACCGGGGAGCTGTTTTTT.

This clone has a single count. This chain uses TRBV2 with TRBJ2-7; 9 nucleotides align to TRBD1. The CDR3 has 12 amino acids. V shed 6 bases and J 7 bases; nucleotides not matched to a gene: 4. Germline CDR1 is SNHLY and CDR2 is FYNNEI. The CDR3 DNA reads TGTGCCAGCAGGGACAGGGGAAGTGAGCAGTACTTC. Its protein product is CASRDRGSEQYF.

This clone was seen just once. The genes are TRBV4-2 and TRBJ2-7; 10 nucleotides match TRBD1. Trimming took 5 bases from V and 1 from J; bases not matched to a gene: 2. The CDR3 has 14 amino acids. The germline V gene has CDR1 LGHNA and CDR2 YNFKEQ. The CDR3 loop reads CASSRTGGSYEQYF. In nucleotides, the CDR3 is TGTGCCAGCAGCAGGACAGGGGGTTCCTACGAGCAGTACTTC.

This chain uses TRBV7-6 with TRBJ1-6; D ambiguous. CDR3 size: 13 residues. The V gene lost 5 bases and the J gene lost 7 bases, with 9 bases spanning the gap. CDR1 is SGHVS, CDR2 FNYEAQ, per germline. The CDR3 reads CASSPSQNSPLHF. CDR3 sequence (DNA): TGTGCCAGCAGCCCGTCACAGAATTCACCCCTCCACTTT.

The chain employs TRBV10-2 and TRBJ2-5; 7 bases are a match to TRBD1. Germline V gives CDR1 WSHSY, CDR2 SAAADI. Trimming cost V 2 bases and J 5 bases; bases outside gene matches: 5. This CDR3 is 14 amino acids long. CDR3 sequence (DNA): TGCGCCAGCAGTGAGCTGACAGGGCTGGAGACCCAGTACTTC. It codes for CASSELTGLETQYF.

This chain connects TRBV7-2 to TRBJ1-1; D unclear. Germline V lookup: CDR1 SGHTA, CDR2 FQGNSA. CDR3 length: 13 amino acids. The V end was cut by 1 base, the J end by 6 bases, with 9 bases between. CDR3 sequence reads: CASSLVAVAEAFF. The CDR3 region has the DNA TGTGCCAGCAGCTTAGTAGCCGTAGCTGAAGCTTTCTTT.

This sequence joins TRBV11-3 and TRBJ2-1; no firm D call. The V gene lost 5 bases and the J gene lost 6 bases, with 11 bases spanning the gap. This CDR3 has 13 amino acids. Germline assignment: CDR1 SGHNT and CDR2 YENEEA. CDR3 in amino acids: CASSPAPSNEQFF. The CDR3 nucleotides are TGTGCCAGCAGCCCAGCCCCTAGCAATGAGCAGTTCTTC.

The count of this clone is one. This chain joins TRBV5-1 and TRBJ2-1, with a tentative D call TRBD2 (5 bases). This CDR3 comprises 17 residues. Germline V gene data show CDR1 as SGHRS and CDR2 as YFSETQ. V gave up 5 bases and J gave up 0 bases, with 18 bases separating them. The CDR3 DNA is TGCGCCAGCAGTTTGACTGGAGGCGCGAGCTCCTACAATGAGCAGTTCTTC. This sequence encodes CASSLTGGASSYNEQFF.

V and J are TRBV5-1 and TRBJ2-3; tentative D call: TRBD1 (5 bases). Germline values: CDR1 SGHRS, CDR2 YFSETQ. This CDR3 has 16 amino acids. The ends were cut back, 1 base at V and 0 bases at J, with 12 bases in the middle. CDR3 sequence reads: CASSLISSGSTDTQYF. DNA for the CDR3: TGCGCCAGCAGCTTGATTTCTTCAGGGAGCACAGATACGCAGTATTTT.

The chain combines TRBV7-3 with TRBJ2-2; no reliable D call. The CDR3 has 12 residues. CDR1 is SGHTA and CDR2 is FQGTGA in the germline V gene. V was shortened by 4 bases and J by 5 bases, with 5 bases between the two germline ends. The CDR3 sequence: CASSSPTGELFF. CDR3 DNA: TGTGCCAGCAGCTCTCCTACCGGGGAGCTGTTTTTT.

This chain connects TRBV19 to TRBJ1-1, with TRBD1 identical over 7 bases. The CDR3 is 15 amino acids. Looked up from germline, CDR1 is LNHDA and CDR2 is SQIVND (reference sequence). With 7 bases clipped from V and 0 bases from J, the junction kept 8 bases outside the gene matches. This CDR3 reads CASMRDRSMNTEAFF. The CDR3 DNA sequence: TGTGCCAGTATGAGGGACAGATCAATGAACACTGAAGCTTTCTTT.

J is TRBJ1-2 and V is TRBV19, with D unresolved. V was shortened by 5 bases and J by 8 bases, with 21 bases between the two germline ends. Germline lookup yields CDR1 LNHDA and CDR2 SQIVND (reference sequence). This CDR3 has 15 residues. CDR3 bases: TGTGCCAGTAGTGACAACCGGGCCCCATCAAAAGGCTACACCTTC. It is translated as CASSDNRAPSKGYTF.

J is TRBJ2-5 and V is TRBV11-3, with D unresolved. The CDR3 consists of 13 residues. V lost 1 base, J lost 3 bases, and 6 bases lay in between. Germline CDR1 SGHNT, CDR2 YENEEA. The CDR3 sequence: CASSLVAEETQYF. The CDR3 DNA is TGTGCCAGCAGCTTAGTGGCGGAAGAGACCCAGTACTTC.